These T cell receptor beta chains were read from a single sample in a study of shared clonotypes between healthy human individuals. Clones were read by immunoSEQ multiplex PCR, and TCRdb kept only the in-frame ones, dropping some. Here the sample spans millions of clones, roughly 95% being singletons. Specimen: naive CD4+ T cells sorted from blood. These receptors all stem from a man between 18 and 35 years old in good health. Both conserved end residues are part of each CDR3. A D gene is named only where the DNA matches it firmly. Not all rows give a size; the values are once, few, many and, for expanded clones, a class.

d_gene,j_gene,abundance,v_gene,CDR3aa,CDR3nt
NA,TRBJ1-2,few,TRBV28,CASSLVSFGLPRGYTF,TGTGCCAGCAGTTTAGTGTCCTTCGGGCTCCCGAGAGGCTACACCTTC
TRBD2,TRBJ2-7,NA,TRBV18,CASSPPAGGPYEQYF,TGTGCCAGCTCACCACCGGCGGGAGGGCCGTACGAGCAGTACTTC
NA,TRBJ2-7,many,TRBV5-1,CASSLVRDSRWKEQYF,TGCGCCAGCAGCTTGGTGAGGGACTCTCGTTGGAAGGAGCAGTACTTC
TRBD1,TRBJ2-7,NA,TRBV18,CASSPWDRSSYEQYF,TGTGCCAGCTCACCATGGGACAGATCCTCCTACGAGCAGTACTTC
NA,TRBJ2-1,NA,TRBV5-1,CASSSTLIQLNEQFF,TGCGCCAGCAGCTCAACACTTATCCAACTCAATGAGCAGTTCTTC
NA,TRBJ1-4,NA,TRBV6-6,CASSPLGGSQKLFF,TGTGCCAGCAGTCCCCTCGGGGGCTCGCAGAAACTGTTTTTT
NA,TRBJ1-6,NA,TRBV7-8,CASSLSGTPNSPLHF,TGTGCCAGCAGCTTAAGTGGGACACCAAATTCACCCCTCCACTTT
NA,TRBJ2-7,once,TRBV28,CASSLQAGRSYEQYF,TGTGCCAGCAGTTTACAGGCAGGGAGGTCCTACGAGCAGTACTTC
TRBD1,TRBJ1-2,NA,TRBV6-5,CASRLTGLHYGYTF,TGTGCCAGCAGACTGACAGGGCTCCACTATGGCTACACCTTC
NA,TRBJ1-5,NA,TRBV5-1,CASSLVSGDNQPQHF,TGCGCCAGCAGCTTGGTCTCAGGGGACAATCAGCCCCAGCATTTT
NA,TRBJ1-2,NA,TRBV5-5,CASSLDINYGYTF,TGTGCCAGCAGTTTGGACATTAACTATGGCTACACCTTC
NA,TRBJ1-3,NA,TRBV10-3,CAIAHNGAGNTIYF,TGTGCCATTGCCCACAATGGGGCGGGAAACACCATATATTTT
NA,TRBJ1-4,once,TRBV18,CASSSGAPNEKLFF,TGTGCCAGTTCCTCCGGGGCGCCTAATGAAAAACTGTTTTTT
NA,TRBJ2-7,NA,TRBV19,CASSIVAGAGEQYF,TGTGCCAGTAGTATAGTGGCGGGGGCCGGCGAGCAGTACTTC
NA,TRBJ2-1,NA,TRBV6-1,CASSVGAGSYNEQFF,TGTGCCAGCAGTGTCGGGGCAGGGTCGTACAATGAGCAGTTCTTC
NA,TRBJ2-3,NA,TRBV6-1,CASRTASTDTQYF,TGTGCCAGCAGGACAGCTAGCACAGATACGCAGTATTTT
NA,TRBJ1-1,NA,TRBV19,CASSIQGWGTEAFF,TGTGCCAGTAGTATACAGGGGTGGGGAACTGAAGCTTTCTTT
TRBD1,TRBJ1-2,NA,TRBV7-2,CASSSHRDRGDYGYTF,TGTGCCAGCAGCTCTCACCGGGACAGGGGTGACTATGGCTACACCTTC
NA,TRBJ1-2,NA,TRBV21-1,CASSKRAILAMNYGYTF,TGTGCCAGCAGCAAACGGGCAATTCTAGCAATGAACTATGGCTACACCTTC
TRBD1,TRBJ1-1,NA,TRBV7-9,CASSITGDTEAFF,TGTGCCAGCAGCATAACAGGGGACACTGAAGCTTTCTTT
NA,TRBJ2-2,NA,TRBV25-1,CASSEELQGANTGELFF,TGTGCCAGCAGTGAAGAGTTACAGGGTGCGAACACCGGGGAGCTGTTTTTT
NA,TRBJ2-2,NA,TRBV4-1,CASSPQGVNTGELFF,TGCGCCAGCAGCCCCCAAGGCGTAAACACCGGGGAGCTGTTTTTT
NA,TRBJ2-6,NA,TRBV13,CASSRIGSGANVLTF,TGTGCCAGCAGCCGTATCGGGTCTGGGGCCAACGTCCTGACTTTC
NA,TRBJ1-1,NA,TRBV28,CASSLVDTEAFF,TGTGCCAGCAGTTTGGTGGACACTGAAGCTTTCTTT
NA,TRBJ1-1,NA,TRBV5-1,CASSLQGFGTEAFF,TGCGCCAGCAGCTTACAAGGGTTCGGCACTGAAGCTTTCTTT
TRBD1,TRBJ1-4,NA,TRBV2,CASSSDRGREKLFF,TGTGCCAGCAGTTCGGACAGGGGGAGGGAAAAACTGTTTTTT
NA,TRBJ1-4,NA,TRBV19,CASSRGTATNEKLFF,TGTGCCAGTAGTAGGGGAACCGCAACTAATGAAAAACTGTTTTTT